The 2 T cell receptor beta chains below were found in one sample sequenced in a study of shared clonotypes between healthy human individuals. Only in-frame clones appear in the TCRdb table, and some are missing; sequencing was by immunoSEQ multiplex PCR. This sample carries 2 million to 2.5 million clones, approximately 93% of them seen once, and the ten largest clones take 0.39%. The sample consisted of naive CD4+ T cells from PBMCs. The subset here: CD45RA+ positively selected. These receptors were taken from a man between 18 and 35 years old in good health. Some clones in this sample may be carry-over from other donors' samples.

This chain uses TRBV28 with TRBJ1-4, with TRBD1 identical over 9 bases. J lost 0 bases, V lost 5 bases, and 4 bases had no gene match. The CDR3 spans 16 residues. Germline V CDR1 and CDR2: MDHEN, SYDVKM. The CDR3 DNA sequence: TGTGCCAGCAGTGAACAGGGGGCTTCAACTAATGAAAAACTGTTTTTT. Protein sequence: CASSEQGASTNEKLFF.

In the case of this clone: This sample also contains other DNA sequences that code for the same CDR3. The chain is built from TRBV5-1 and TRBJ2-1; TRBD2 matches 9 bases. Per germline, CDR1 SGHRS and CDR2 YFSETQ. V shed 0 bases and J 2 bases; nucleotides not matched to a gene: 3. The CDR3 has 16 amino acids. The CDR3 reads CASSLVLAGTYNEQFF. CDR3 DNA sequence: TGCGCCAGCAGCTTGGTCCTAGCGGGAACCTACAATGAGCAGTTCTTC. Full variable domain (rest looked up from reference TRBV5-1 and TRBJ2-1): KAGVTQTPRYLIKTRGQQVTLSCSPISGHRSVSWYQQTPGQGLQFLFEYFSETQRNKGNFPGRFSGRQFSNSRSEMNVSTLELGDSALYLCASSLVLAGTYNEQFFGPGTRLTVL.